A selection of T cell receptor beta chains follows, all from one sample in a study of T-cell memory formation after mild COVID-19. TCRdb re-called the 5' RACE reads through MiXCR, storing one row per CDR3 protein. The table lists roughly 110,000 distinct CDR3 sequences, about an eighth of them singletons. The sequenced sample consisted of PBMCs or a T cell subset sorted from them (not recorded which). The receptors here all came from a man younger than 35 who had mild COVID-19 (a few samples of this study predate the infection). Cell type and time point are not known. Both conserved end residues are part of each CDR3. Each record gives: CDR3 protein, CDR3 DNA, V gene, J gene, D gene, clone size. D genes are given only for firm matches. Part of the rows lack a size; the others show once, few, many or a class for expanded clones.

CASSYSGIRNEQFF	TGTGCCAGCAGCTACAGTGGGATCCGTAATGAGCAGTTCTTC	TRBV7-9	TRBJ2-1	NA	NA
CSVYLLGTEAFF	TGCAGCGTTTACCTCTTGGGCACTGAAGCTTTCTTT	TRBV29-1	TRBJ1-1	NA	NA
CSVHVRGRSYEQYF	TGCAGTGTCCACGTCAGGGGGCGGTCCTACGAGCAGTACTTC	TRBV20-1	TRBJ2-7	TRBD1	few
CASSYPANNQPQHF	TGTGCCAGCAGTTACCCCGCAAATAATCAGCCCCAGCATTTT	TRBV6-7	TRBJ1-5	NA	few
CGSGGETQYF	TGCGGAAGCGGGGGAGAGACCCAGTACTTC	TRBV23-1	TRBJ2-5	TRBD2	few
CASSEKDRRGPANYGYTF	TGTGCCAGCAGTGAAAAAGACAGGAGGGGTCCTGCTAACTATGGCTACACCTTC	TRBV2	TRBJ1-2	NA	NA
CASSPGIYGAKLFF	TGTGCCAGCAGCCCAGGAATCTACGGCGCAAAACTGTTTTTT	TRBV7-9	TRBJ1-4	NA	many
CASSRLAGGINEQFF	TGTGCCAGCAGCCGTCTAGCGGGGGGAATCAATGAGCAGTTCTTC	TRBV4-2	TRBJ2-1	TRBD2	few
CASSLTGDIDYGYTF	TGTGCCAGCAGCTTAACAGGGGACATCGACTATGGCTACACCTTC	TRBV7-3	TRBJ1-2	NA	NA
CASSPTEPISYSGANVLTF	TGTGCCAGCAGCCCGACGGAACCCATCTCCTATTCTGGGGCCAACGTCCTGACTTTC	TRBV7-9	TRBJ2-6	NA	few
CASSHPTESSYNEQFF	TGTGCCAGCAGTCATCCTACAGAGAGCTCCTACAATGAGCAGTTCTTC	TRBV11-2	TRBJ2-1	NA	few
CSAKWGQGPYEQYF	TGCAGTGCTAAATGGGGACAGGGCCCCTACGAGCAGTACTTC	TRBV20-1	TRBJ2-7	TRBD1	few
CASSSGGTGIYEQYF	TGTGCCAGCAGTTCAGGGGGGACAGGGATTTACGAGCAGTACTTC	TRBV12-3/TRBV12-4	TRBJ2-7	TRBD1	NA
CASSQDSRGGSDTQYF	TGTGCCAGCAGCCAAGATTCGCGGGGGGGCTCAGATACGCAGTATTTT	TRBV3-1	TRBJ2-3	TRBD2	NA
CASSFSGGADTQYF	TGTGCCAGCAGTTTTTCGGGAGGGGCAGATACGCAGTATTTT	TRBV12-3/TRBV12-4	TRBJ2-3	TRBD2	many
CASSLFGVETEAFF	TGTGCCAGCAGTTTATTCGGGGTAGAGACTGAAGCTTTCTTT	TRBV28	TRBJ1-1	NA	NA
CSVGFPGDVIDGYTF	TGCAGCGTCGGCTTCCCCGGGGACGTAATAGATGGCTACACCTTC	TRBV29-1	TRBJ1-2	NA	NA
CASSQEPRSSYEQYF	TGTGCCAGCAGCCAAGAACCACGGAGCTCCTACGAGCAGTACTTC	TRBV4-2	TRBJ2-7	NA	many
CASSQDGLGTEAFF	TGCGCCAGCAGCCAAGATGGTTTGGGAACTGAAGCTTTCTTT	TRBV4-3	TRBJ1-1	NA	few
CASSDAGRHNTEAFF	TGTGCCAGTAGCGACGCAGGGAGACATAACACTGAAGCTTTCTTT	TRBV19	TRBJ1-1	NA	NA
CASSLSTGTRAYEQYF	TGTGCCAGCAGCTTATCTACCGGGACTAGGGCCTACGAGCAGTACTTC	TRBV7-9	TRBJ2-7	TRBD2	few
CSARTIRKTGVLDAFF	TGCAGTGCTAGAACAATTAGAAAGACCGGGGTTTTAGATGCTTTCTTT	TRBV20-1	TRBJ1-1	NA	many
CASSLALLRGHDTQYF	TGTGCCAGCAGCTTGGCCTTACTACGGGGACACGATACGCAGTATTTT	TRBV7-9	TRBJ2-3	NA	few
CASSQERWGTSAGELFF	TGCGCCAGCAGCCAAGAACGGTGGGGGACATCAGCCGGGGAGCTGTTTTTT	TRBV4-3	TRBJ2-2	NA	many
CASSYSGGGDLTGELFF	TGTGCCAGCAGTTACTCGGGGGGTGGCGATCTCACCGGGGAGCTGTTTTTT	TRBV6-5	TRBJ2-2	NA	NA
CAWSMGVEQFF	TGTGCCTGGAGTATGGGGGTTGAGCAGTTCTTC	TRBV30	TRBJ2-1	NA	NA
CASSHPAGVGDEQFF	TGCGCCAGCAGCCATCCGGCGGGGGTAGGCGATGAGCAGTTCTTC	TRBV4-1	TRBJ2-1	TRBD2	few
CASSPTYQETQYF	TGCGCCAGCAGCCCGACATATCAAGAGACCCAGTACTTC	TRBV4-1	TRBJ2-5	NA	NA
CASSPDSMYQETQYF	TGTGCCAGCAGTCCGGACAGCATGTACCAAGAGACCCAGTACTTC	TRBV12-3/TRBV12-4	TRBJ2-5	NA	few
CASREDSHSNQPQHF	TGTGCCAGCAGAGAGGACAGCCATAGCAATCAGCCCCAGCATTTT	TRBV2	TRBJ1-5	NA	NA
CASSSSGVYNEQFF	TGTGCCAGTAGTTCTAGCGGGGTTTACAATGAGCAGTTCTTC	TRBV19	TRBJ2-1	TRBD2	NA
CASSLRGPDTLVRKNIQYF	TGTGCCAGCAGCTTGAGGGGTCCGGACACCTTAGTTCGCAAAAACATTCAGTACTTC	TRBV7-2	TRBJ2-4	NA	NA
CSVAQGARSDETQYF	TGCAGCGTAGCGCAGGGGGCGCGGTCGGATGAGACCCAGTACTTC	TRBV29-1	TRBJ2-5	TRBD1	NA
CASSVGGLLAGSRSYNEQFF	TGTGCCAGCAGCGTTGGGGGGTTACTAGCGGGGTCCCGCTCCTACAATGAGCAGTTCTTC	TRBV9	TRBJ2-1	TRBD2	few
CAISGPGQHLANYGYTF	TGTGCCATCAGTGGCCCGGGACAGCATTTAGCTAACTATGGCTACACCTTC	TRBV10-3	TRBJ1-2	TRBD1	NA
CASSLEKRGGVETQYF	TGTGCCAGCAGCTTAGAGAAGCGGGGGGGCGTAGAGACCCAGTACTTC	TRBV7-2	TRBJ2-5	TRBD2	NA
CASTRTLADTQYF	TGTGCCAGCACCCGGACGTTGGCAGATACGCAGTATTTT	TRBV27	TRBJ2-3	NA	NA
CAISGGAEAFF	TGTGCCATCAGTGGGGGGGCTGAAGCTTTCTTT	TRBV10-3	TRBJ1-1	NA	few
CASSSRGAGELFF	TGTGCCAGCAGCTCCAGGGGTGCCGGGGAGCTGTTTTTT	TRBV11-2	TRBJ2-2	NA	NA
CASSPGTLGRETQYF	TGTGCCAGCAGTCCGGGGACCCTCGGGAGAGAGACCCAGTACTTC	TRBV4-2	TRBJ2-5	NA	many
CASTPGQNSYEQYF	TGCGCCAGCACCCCGGGACAGAACTCCTACGAGCAGTACTTC	TRBV4-1	TRBJ2-7	TRBD1	few
CSARERYTTGELFF	TGCAGTGCTAGAGAGCGGTACACCACCGGGGAGCTGTTTTTT	TRBV20-1	TRBJ2-2	NA	few
CAITGGAEYEQYF	TGTGCCATCACGGGCGGGGCGGAGTACGAGCAGTACTTC	TRBV10-3	TRBJ2-7	NA	few
CSVWTGGSNEQFF	TGCAGCGTTTGGACAGGGGGGAGCAATGAGCAGTTCTTC	TRBV29-1	TRBJ2-1	TRBD1	few
CASSQVFGLGEKLFF	TGCGCCAGCAGCCAAGTATTCGGACTTGGTGAAAAACTGTTTTTT	TRBV4-1	TRBJ1-4	NA	few
CASSRGPGSTEAFF	TGTGCCAGCAGTCGGGGACCGGGTAGCACTGAAGCTTTCTTT	TRBV12-3/TRBV12-4	TRBJ1-1	NA	many
CASSFKVGSPLHF	TGTGCCAGCAGCTTTAAGGTCGGATCACCCCTCCACTTT	TRBV11-2	TRBJ1-6	NA	many
CSVDSQETQYF	TGCAGCGTTGATTCACAAGAGACCCAGTACTTC	TRBV29-1	TRBJ2-5	NA	many
CASSPFRGNNEQFF	TGTGCCAGCAGCCCCTTCCGGGGGAACAATGAGCAGTTCTTC	TRBV14	TRBJ2-1	NA	many